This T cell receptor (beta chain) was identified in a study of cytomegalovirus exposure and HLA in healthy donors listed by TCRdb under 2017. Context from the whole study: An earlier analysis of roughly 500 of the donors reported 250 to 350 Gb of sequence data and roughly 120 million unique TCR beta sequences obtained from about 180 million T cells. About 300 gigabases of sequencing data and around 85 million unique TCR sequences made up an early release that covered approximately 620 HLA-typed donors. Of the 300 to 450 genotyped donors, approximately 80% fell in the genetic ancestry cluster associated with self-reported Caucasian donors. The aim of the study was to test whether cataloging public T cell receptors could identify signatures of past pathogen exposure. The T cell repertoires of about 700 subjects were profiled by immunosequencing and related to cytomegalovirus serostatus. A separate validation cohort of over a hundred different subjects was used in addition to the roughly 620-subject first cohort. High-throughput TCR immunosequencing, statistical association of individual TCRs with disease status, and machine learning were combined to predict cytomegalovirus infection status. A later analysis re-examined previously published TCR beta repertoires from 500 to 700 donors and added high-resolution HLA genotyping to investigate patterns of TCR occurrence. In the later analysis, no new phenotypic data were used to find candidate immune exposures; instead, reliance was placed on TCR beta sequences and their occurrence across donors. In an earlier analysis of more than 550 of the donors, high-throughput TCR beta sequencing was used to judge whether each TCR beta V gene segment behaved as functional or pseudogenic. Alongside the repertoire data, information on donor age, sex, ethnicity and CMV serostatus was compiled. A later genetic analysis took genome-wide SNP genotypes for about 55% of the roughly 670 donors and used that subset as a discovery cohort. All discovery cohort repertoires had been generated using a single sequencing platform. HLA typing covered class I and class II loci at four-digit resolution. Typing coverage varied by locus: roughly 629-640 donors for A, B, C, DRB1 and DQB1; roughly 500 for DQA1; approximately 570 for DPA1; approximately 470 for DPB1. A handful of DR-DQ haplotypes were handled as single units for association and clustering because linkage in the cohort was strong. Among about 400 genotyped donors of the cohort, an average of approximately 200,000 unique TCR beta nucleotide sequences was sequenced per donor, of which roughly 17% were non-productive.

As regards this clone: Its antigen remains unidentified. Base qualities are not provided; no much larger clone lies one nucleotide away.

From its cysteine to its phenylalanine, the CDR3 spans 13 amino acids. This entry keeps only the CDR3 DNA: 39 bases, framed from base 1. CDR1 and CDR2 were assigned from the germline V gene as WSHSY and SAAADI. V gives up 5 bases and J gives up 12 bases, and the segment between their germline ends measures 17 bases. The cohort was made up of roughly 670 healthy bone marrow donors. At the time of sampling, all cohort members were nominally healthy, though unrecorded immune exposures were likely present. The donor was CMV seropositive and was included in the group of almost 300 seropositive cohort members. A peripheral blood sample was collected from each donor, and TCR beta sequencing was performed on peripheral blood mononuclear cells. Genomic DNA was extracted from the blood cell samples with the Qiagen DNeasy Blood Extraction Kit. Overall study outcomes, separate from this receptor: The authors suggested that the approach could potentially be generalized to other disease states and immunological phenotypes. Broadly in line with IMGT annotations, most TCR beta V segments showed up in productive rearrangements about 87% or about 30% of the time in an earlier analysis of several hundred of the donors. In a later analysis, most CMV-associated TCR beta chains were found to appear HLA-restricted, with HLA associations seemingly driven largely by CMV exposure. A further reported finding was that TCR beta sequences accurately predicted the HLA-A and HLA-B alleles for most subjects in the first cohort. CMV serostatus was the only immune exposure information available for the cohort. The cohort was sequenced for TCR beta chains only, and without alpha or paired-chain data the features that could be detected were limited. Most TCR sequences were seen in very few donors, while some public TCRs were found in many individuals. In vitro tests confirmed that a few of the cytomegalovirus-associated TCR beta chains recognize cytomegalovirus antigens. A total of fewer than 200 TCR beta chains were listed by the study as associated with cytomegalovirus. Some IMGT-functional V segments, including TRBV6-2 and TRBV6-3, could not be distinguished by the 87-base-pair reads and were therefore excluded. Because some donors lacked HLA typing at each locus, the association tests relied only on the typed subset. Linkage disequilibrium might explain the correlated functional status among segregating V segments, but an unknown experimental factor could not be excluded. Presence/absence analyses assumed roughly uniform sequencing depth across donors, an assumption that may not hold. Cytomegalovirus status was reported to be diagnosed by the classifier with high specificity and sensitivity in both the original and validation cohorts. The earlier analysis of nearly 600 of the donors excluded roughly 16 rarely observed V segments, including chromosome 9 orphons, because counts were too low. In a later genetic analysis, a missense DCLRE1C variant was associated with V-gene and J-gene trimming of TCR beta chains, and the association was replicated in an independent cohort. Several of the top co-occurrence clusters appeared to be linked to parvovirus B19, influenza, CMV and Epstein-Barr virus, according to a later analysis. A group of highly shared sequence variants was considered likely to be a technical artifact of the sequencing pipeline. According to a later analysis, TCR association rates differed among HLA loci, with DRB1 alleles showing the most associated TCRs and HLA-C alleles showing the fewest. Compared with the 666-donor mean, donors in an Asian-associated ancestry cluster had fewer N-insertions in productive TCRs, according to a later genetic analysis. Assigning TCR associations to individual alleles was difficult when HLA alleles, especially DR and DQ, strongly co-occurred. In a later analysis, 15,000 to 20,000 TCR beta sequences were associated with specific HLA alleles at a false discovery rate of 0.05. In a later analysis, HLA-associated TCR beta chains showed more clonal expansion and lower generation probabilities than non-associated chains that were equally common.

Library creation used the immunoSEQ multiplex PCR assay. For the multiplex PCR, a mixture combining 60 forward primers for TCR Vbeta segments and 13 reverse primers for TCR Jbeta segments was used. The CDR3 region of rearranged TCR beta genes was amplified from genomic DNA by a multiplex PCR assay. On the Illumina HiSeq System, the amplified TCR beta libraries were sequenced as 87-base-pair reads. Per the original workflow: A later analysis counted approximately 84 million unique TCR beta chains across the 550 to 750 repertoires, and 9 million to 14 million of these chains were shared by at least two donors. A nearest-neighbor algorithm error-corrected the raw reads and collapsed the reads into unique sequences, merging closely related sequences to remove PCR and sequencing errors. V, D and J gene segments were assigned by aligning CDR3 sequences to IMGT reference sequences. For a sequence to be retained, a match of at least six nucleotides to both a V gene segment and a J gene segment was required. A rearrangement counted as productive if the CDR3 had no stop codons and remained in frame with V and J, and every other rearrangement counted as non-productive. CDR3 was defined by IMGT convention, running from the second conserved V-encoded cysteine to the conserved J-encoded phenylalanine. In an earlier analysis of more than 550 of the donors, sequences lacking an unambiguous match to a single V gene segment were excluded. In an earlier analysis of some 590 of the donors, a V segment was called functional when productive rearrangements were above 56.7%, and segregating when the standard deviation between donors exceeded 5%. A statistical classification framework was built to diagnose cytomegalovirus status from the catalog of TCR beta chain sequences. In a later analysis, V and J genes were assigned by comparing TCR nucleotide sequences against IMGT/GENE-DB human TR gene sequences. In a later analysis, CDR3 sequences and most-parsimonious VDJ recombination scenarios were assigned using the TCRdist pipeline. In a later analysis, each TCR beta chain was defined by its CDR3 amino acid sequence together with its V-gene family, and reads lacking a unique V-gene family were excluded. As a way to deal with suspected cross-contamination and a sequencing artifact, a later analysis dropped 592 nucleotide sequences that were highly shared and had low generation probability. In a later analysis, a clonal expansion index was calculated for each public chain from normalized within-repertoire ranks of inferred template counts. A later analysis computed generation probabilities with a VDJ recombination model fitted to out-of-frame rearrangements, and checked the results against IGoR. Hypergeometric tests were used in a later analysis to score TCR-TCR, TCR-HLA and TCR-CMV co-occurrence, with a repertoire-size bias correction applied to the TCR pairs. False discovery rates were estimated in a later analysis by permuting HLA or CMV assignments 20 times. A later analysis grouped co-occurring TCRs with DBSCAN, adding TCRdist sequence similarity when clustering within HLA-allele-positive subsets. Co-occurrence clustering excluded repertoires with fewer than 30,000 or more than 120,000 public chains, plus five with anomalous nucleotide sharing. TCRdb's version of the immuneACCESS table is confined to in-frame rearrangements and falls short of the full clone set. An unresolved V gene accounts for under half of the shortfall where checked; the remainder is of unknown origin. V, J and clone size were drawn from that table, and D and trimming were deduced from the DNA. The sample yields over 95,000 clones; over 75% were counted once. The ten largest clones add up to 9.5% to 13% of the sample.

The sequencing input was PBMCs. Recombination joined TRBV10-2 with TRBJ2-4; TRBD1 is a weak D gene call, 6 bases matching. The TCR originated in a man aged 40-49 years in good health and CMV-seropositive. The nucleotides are TGCGCCAGCAGTTCGGACAGCACAACGAATCAGTACTTC. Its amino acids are CASSSDSTTNQYF.